The rows below give T cell receptor beta chains drawn from one sample of a study of blood T cell repertoires in COVID-19. Produced via immunoSEQ multiplex PCR; TCRdb's table is partial and in-frame only. The data show around 110,000 clones, with less than 90% seen just once and roughly 4% held by the top ten. The sample comprised PBMCs or T cells enriched from blood (not recorded which). The source of these receptors is a woman in her twenties or thirties who had recovered from COVID-19. Each CDR3 is given with its conserved first and last residue. Each record gives: D gene, CDR3 length, J gene, clone size, V gene, CDR3 DNA, CDR3 protein. D genes are given only for firm matches. The listing skips clone size in some rows; elsewhere it reads once, few, many or a size class.

d_call: .; cdr3_length: 11; j_call: TRBJ1-2; clone_size: .; v_call: TRBV19; cdr3_nt: TGTGCCAGCACACACCACTATGGCTACACCTTC; cdr3_aa: CASTHHYGYTF
d_call: .; cdr3_length: 14; j_call: TRBJ2-7; clone_size: .; v_call: TRBV28; cdr3_nt: TGTGCCAGCATGACTCGGACAGCAGATTACGAGCAGTACTTC; cdr3_aa: CASMTRTADYEQYF
d_call: TRBD2; cdr3_length: 17; j_call: TRBJ2-7; clone_size: .; v_call: TRBV11-2; cdr3_nt: TGTGCCAGCAGCCCCCCCCCTTTGGCGGGAGCAGGTTACGAGCAGTACTTC; cdr3_aa: CASSPPPLAGAGYEQYF
d_call: TRBD2; cdr3_length: 17; j_call: TRBJ2-3; clone_size: .; v_call: TRBV7-9; cdr3_nt: TGTGCCAGCAGCTTCGGACTAGCGGGAGTCAGCACAGATACGCAGTATTTT; cdr3_aa: CASSFGLAGVSTDTQYF
d_call: TRBD1; cdr3_length: 15; j_call: TRBJ2-5; clone_size: .; v_call: TRBV7-7; cdr3_nt: TGTGCCAGCAGCTTAGCGGAGGACAGGGGAGAGACCCAGTACTTC; cdr3_aa: CASSLAEDRGETQYF
d_call: TRBD1; cdr3_length: 15; j_call: TRBJ1-6; clone_size: .; v_call: TRBV11-2; cdr3_nt: TGTGCCAGCAGCTCACCAGGGGGCAGCAATTCACCCCTCCACTTT; cdr3_aa: CASSSPGGSNSPLHF
d_call: .; cdr3_length: 15; j_call: TRBJ2-7; clone_size: .; v_call: TRBV10-3; cdr3_nt: TGTGCCATCAGAGAAGACCCCCGGGGAAATTCCCAGCAGTACTTC; cdr3_aa: CAIREDPRGNSQQYF
d_call: .; cdr3_length: 16; j_call: TRBJ1-5; clone_size: .; v_call: TRBV7-9; cdr3_nt: TGTGCCAGCAGCTTATCGGGGGGAAGGGGAAATCAGCCCCAGCATTTT; cdr3_aa: CASSLSGGRGNQPQHF
d_call: TRBD1; cdr3_length: 15; j_call: TRBJ1-1; clone_size: .; v_call: TRBV28; cdr3_nt: TGTGCCAGCAGCTCACAGGGGGCGGGGGACACTGAAGCTTTCTTT; cdr3_aa: CASSSQGAGDTEAFF
d_call: TRBD1; cdr3_length: 15; j_call: TRBJ1-1; clone_size: .; v_call: TRBV5-1; cdr3_nt: TGCGCCAGCAGCTTGAACGCAGGGGGATCCGCTGAAGCTTTCTTT; cdr3_aa: CASSLNAGGSAEAFF
d_call: TRBD2; cdr3_length: 13; j_call: TRBJ2-4; clone_size: .; v_call: TRBV29-1; cdr3_nt: TGCAGCGTCATAGGACTAGTTGAAAACATTCAGTACTTC; cdr3_aa: CSVIGLVENIQYF
d_call: TRBD1; cdr3_length: 16; j_call: TRBJ1-6; clone_size: .; v_call: TRBV5-1; cdr3_nt: TGCGCCAGCAGCTTGGACGGACAGGGTAGAGGTTCACCCCTCCACTTT; cdr3_aa: CASSLDGQGRGSPLHF
d_call: .; cdr3_length: 16; j_call: TRBJ2-2; clone_size: .; v_call: TRBV19; cdr3_nt: TGTGCCAGTAGCAACCGCCGGGACTCCAACACCGGGGAGCTGTTTTTT; cdr3_aa: CASSNRRDSNTGELFF
d_call: TRBD2; cdr3_length: 17; j_call: TRBJ2-3; clone_size: .; v_call: TRBV10-1; cdr3_nt: TGCGCCAGCAGTGAGGGTCTAGCGGGACTAAGCACAGATACGCAGTATTTT; cdr3_aa: CASSEGLAGLSTDTQYF
d_call: TRBD2; cdr3_length: 15; j_call: TRBJ2-7; clone_size: .; v_call: TRBV15; cdr3_nt: TGTGCCACCAGCAAGGGGACTAGCGGGACCTACGAGCAGTACTTC; cdr3_aa: CATSKGTSGTYEQYF
d_call: .; cdr3_length: 12; j_call: TRBJ2-1; clone_size: .; v_call: TRBV7-8; cdr3_nt: TGTGCCAGCAGCCTCTACGGGGGTGAGCAGTTCTTC; cdr3_aa: CASSLYGGEQFF
d_call: TRBD2; cdr3_length: 14; j_call: TRBJ2-7; clone_size: .; v_call: TRBV6-5; cdr3_nt: TGTGCCCACGCCCGGTCTAGCGGGAGTTACGAGCAGTACTTC; cdr3_aa: CAHARSSGSYEQYF
d_call: .; cdr3_length: 13; j_call: TRBJ2-7; clone_size: .; v_call: TRBV18; cdr3_nt: TGTGCCAGCTCACAAGCTCGCGCGGCCGAGCAGTACTTC; cdr3_aa: CASSQARAAEQYF
d_call: TRBD2; cdr3_length: 18; j_call: TRBJ2-1; clone_size: .; v_call: TRBV7-6; cdr3_nt: TGTGCCAGCAGCCCTTATCCGGCTGGCAGCGGGAGGGACAATGAGCAGTTCTTC; cdr3_aa: CASSPYPAGSGRDNEQFF
d_call: TRBD2; cdr3_length: 17; j_call: TRBJ2-2; clone_size: .; v_call: TRBV7-3; cdr3_nt: TGTGCCAGCAGCTTAAGGCTAGCGGGAGGGGCTGCCGGGGAGCTGTTTTTT; cdr3_aa: CASSLRLAGGAAGELFF
d_call: .; cdr3_length: 15; j_call: TRBJ1-4; clone_size: once; v_call: TRBV19; cdr3_nt: TGTGCCAGTAGTGTTCACTTTGCAACTAATGAAAAACTGTTTTTT; cdr3_aa: CASSVHFATNEKLFF
d_call: .; cdr3_length: 17; j_call: TRBJ1-5; clone_size: .; v_call: TRBV4-1; cdr3_nt: TGCGCCAGCAGCCAAGATTTTGGCGGGGTTAGCAATCAGCCCCAGCATTTT; cdr3_aa: CASSQDFGGVSNQPQHF
d_call: TRBD1; cdr3_length: 16; j_call: TRBJ1-4; clone_size: .; v_call: TRBV18; cdr3_nt: TGTGCCAGCTCACAACACAGGGGTTCAACTAATGAAAAACTGTTTTTT; cdr3_aa: CASSQHRGSTNEKLFF
d_call: .; cdr3_length: 13; j_call: TRBJ1-3; clone_size: .; v_call: TRBV30; cdr3_nt: TGTGCCTGGAGTTCAGGGACTGGAAACACCATATATTTT; cdr3_aa: CAWSSGTGNTIYF
d_call: .; cdr3_length: 12; j_call: TRBJ1-3; clone_size: .; v_call: TRBV28; cdr3_nt: TGTGCCAGCAGTGTCCTAGGAAACACCATATATTTT; cdr3_aa: CASSVLGNTIYF
d_call: .; cdr3_length: 15; j_call: TRBJ1-1; clone_size: .; v_call: TRBV10-1; cdr3_nt: TGCGCCAGCAGTGCAGAGGGTCTGGTAAACACTGAAGCTTTCTTT; cdr3_aa: CASSAEGLVNTEAFF
d_call: .; cdr3_length: 14; j_call: TRBJ1-3; clone_size: .; v_call: TRBV15; cdr3_nt: TGTGCCACCAGCAGAGATCTTATGCGGGACACCATATATTTT; cdr3_aa: CATSRDLMRDTIYF
d_call: TRBD2; cdr3_length: 16; j_call: TRBJ2-1; clone_size: few; v_call: TRBV5-4; cdr3_nt: TGTGCCAGCAGCCCGGGGGGGTACAACTCCTACAATGAGCAGTTCTTC; cdr3_aa: CASSPGGYNSYNEQFF
d_call: TRBD2; cdr3_length: 17; j_call: TRBJ2-1; clone_size: .; v_call: TRBV9; cdr3_nt: TGTGCCAGCAGCCCCCGGGAATGGGGGAGGGTTTACAATGAGCAGTTCTTC; cdr3_aa: CASSPREWGRVYNEQFF
d_call: TRBD1; cdr3_length: 16; j_call: TRBJ2-4; clone_size: .; v_call: TRBV14; cdr3_nt: TGTGCCAGCAGCGAACGGACAGGAGTAGCCAAAAACATTCAGTACTTC; cdr3_aa: CASSERTGVAKNIQYF
d_call: .; cdr3_length: 15; j_call: TRBJ1-1; clone_size: few; v_call: TRBV4-1; cdr3_nt: TGCGCCAGCAGCCGAGTTGGCAGGTTCAACACTGAAGCTTTCTTT; cdr3_aa: CASSRVGRFNTEAFF
d_call: TRBD1; cdr3_length: 15; j_call: TRBJ1-5; clone_size: .; v_call: TRBV30; cdr3_nt: TGTGCCTGGAGCGGACAGGGGTCTCTTAATCAGCCCCAGCATTTT; cdr3_aa: CAWSGQGSLNQPQHF
d_call: TRBD2; cdr3_length: 14; j_call: TRBJ2-5; clone_size: few; v_call: TRBV4-1; cdr3_nt: TGCGCCAGCAGCCTCCGGGCTAGCGGAGAGACCCAGTACTTC; cdr3_aa: CASSLRASGETQYF
d_call: TRBD2; cdr3_length: 15; j_call: TRBJ2-7; clone_size: .; v_call: TRBV27; cdr3_nt: TGTGCCAGCAGTGCTCGGGACTACATTACCTACGAGCAGTACTTC; cdr3_aa: CASSARDYITYEQYF
d_call: TRBD1; cdr3_length: 15; j_call: TRBJ1-6; clone_size: .; v_call: TRBV5-4; cdr3_nt: TGTGCCAGCAGCTCAGGGGGAGCCTATAATTCACCCCTCCACTTT; cdr3_aa: CASSSGGAYNSPLHF
d_call: TRBD2; cdr3_length: 14; j_call: TRBJ2-1; clone_size: .; v_call: TRBV24-1; cdr3_nt: TGTGCCACCAGTGACCCACTAGCGGGAAGGGTGCAGTTCTTC; cdr3_aa: CATSDPLAGRVQFF
d_call: TRBD2; cdr3_length: 17; j_call: TRBJ2-7; clone_size: .; v_call: TRBV5-1; cdr3_nt: TGCGCCAGCAGCTTGAGTAAAGGACTAGCGGCTTCCTACGAGCAGTACTTC; cdr3_aa: CASSLSKGLAASYEQYF
d_call: TRBD1; cdr3_length: 13; j_call: TRBJ1-1; clone_size: .; v_call: TRBV6-5; cdr3_nt: TGTGCCAGCCACAGGGGTGAAGGAACTGAAGCTTTCTTT; cdr3_aa: CASHRGEGTEAFF
d_call: TRBD2; cdr3_length: 17; j_call: TRBJ2-1; clone_size: .; v_call: TRBV27; cdr3_nt: TGTGCCAGCAGTTTAGGGCGACTAGCGGGAGGAGGTAATGAGCAGTTCTTC; cdr3_aa: CASSLGRLAGGGNEQFF